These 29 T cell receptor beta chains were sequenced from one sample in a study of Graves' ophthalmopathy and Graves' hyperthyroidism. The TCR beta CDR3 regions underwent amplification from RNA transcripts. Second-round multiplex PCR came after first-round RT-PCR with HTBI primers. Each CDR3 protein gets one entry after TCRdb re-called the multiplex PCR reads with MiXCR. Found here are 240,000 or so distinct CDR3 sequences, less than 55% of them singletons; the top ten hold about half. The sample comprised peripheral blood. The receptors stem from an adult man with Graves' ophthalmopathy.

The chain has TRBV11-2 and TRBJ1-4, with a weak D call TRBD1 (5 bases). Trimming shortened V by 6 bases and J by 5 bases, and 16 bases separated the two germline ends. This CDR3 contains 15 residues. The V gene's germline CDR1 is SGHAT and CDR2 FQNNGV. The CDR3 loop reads CASRGLGEFNEKLFF. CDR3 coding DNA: TGTGCCAGCAGAGGACTAGGGGAATTCAATGAAAAACTGTTTTTT.

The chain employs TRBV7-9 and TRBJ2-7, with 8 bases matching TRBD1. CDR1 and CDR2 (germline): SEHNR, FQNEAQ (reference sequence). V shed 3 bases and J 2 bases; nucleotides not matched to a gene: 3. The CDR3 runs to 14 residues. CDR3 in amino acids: CASSFDRGTYEQYF. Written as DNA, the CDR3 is TGTGCCAGCAGCTTTGACAGGGGTACCTACGAGCAGTACTTC.

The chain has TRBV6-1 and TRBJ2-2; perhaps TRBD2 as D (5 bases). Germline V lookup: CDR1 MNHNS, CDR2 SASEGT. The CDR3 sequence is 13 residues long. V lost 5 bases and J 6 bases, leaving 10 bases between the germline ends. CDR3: CASSRSAAGELFF. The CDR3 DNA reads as TGTGCCAGCAGTCGTAGCGCGGCCGGGGAGCTGTTTTTT.

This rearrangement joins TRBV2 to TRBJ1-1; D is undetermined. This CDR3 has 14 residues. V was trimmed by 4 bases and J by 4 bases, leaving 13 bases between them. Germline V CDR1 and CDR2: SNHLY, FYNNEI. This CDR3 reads CASSAGFRGTEAFF. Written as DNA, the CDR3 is TGTGCCAGCAGTGCGGGCTTCCGGGGCACTGAAGCTTTCTTT.

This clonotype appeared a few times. CDR3: CSASSSSGGETQYF. CDR3 sequence (DNA): TGCAGTGCTAGTAGTTCGTCAGGGGGAGAGACCCAGTACTTC. The V gene is TRBV20-1, the J gene TRBJ2-5; TRBD1 matches at 7 bases. CDR1 DFQATT and CDR2 SNEGSKA come from the germline V gene (reference sequence). The CDR3 contains 14 residues. J lost 4 bases, V lost 3 bases, and 8 bases had no gene match.

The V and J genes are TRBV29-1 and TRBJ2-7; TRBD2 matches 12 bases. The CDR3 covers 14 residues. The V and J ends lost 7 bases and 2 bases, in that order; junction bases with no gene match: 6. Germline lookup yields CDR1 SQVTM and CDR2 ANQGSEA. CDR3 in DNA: TGCAGCGCTCTCCTAGCGGGAGGGCCCTACGAGCAGTACTTC. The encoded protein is CSALLAGGPYEQYF.

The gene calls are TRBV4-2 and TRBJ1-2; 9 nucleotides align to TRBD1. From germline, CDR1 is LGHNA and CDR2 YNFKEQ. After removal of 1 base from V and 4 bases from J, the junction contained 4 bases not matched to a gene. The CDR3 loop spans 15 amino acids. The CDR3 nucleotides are TGTGCCAGCAGCCAAGGCGACAGGGGGAGCTATGGCTACACCTTC. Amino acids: CASSQGDRGSYGYTF.

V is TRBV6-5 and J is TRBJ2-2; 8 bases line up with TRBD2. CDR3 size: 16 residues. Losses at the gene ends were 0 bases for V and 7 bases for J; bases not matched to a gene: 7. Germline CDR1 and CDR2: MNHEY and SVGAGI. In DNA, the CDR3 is TGTGCCAGCAGTTACTCGATAGCGGGAACGAACGGGGAGCTGTTTTTT. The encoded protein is CASSYSIAGTNGELFF.

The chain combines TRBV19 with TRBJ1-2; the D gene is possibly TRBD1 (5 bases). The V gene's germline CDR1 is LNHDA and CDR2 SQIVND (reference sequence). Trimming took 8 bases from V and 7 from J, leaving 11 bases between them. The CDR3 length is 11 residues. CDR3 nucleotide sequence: TGTGCCAGTCGACAGACTTGTGGCTACACCTTC. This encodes CASRQTCGYTF. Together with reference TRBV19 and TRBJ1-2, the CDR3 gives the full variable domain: DGGITQSPKYLFRKEGQNVTLSCEQNLNHDAMYWYRQDPGQGLRLIYYSQIVNDFQKGDIAEGYSVSREKKESFPLTVTSAQKNPTAFYLCASRQTCGYTFGSGTRLTVV.

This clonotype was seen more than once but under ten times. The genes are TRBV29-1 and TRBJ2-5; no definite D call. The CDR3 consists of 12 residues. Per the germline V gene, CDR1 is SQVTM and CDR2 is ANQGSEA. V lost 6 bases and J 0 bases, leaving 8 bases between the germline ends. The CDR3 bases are TGCAGCGTACTTTTGTACCAAGAGACCCAGTACTTC. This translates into CSVLLYQETQYF.

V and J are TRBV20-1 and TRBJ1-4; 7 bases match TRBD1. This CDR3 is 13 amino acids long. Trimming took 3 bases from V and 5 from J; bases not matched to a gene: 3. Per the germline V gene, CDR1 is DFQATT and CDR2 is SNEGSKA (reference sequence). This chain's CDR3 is CSASGTANEKLFF. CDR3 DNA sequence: TGCAGTGCTAGTGGGACAGCGAATGAAAAACTGTTTTTT.

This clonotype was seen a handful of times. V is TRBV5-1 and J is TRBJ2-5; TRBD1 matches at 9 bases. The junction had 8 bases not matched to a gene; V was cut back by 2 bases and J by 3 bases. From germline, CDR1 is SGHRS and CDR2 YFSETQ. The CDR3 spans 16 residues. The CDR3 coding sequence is TGCGCCAGCAGCTTATCCGTCGGGACAGGGAAAGAGACCCAGTACTTC. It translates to CASSLSVGTGKETQYF.

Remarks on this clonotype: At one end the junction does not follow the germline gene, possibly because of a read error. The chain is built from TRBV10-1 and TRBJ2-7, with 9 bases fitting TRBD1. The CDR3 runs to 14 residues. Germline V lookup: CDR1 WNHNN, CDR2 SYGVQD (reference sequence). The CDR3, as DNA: TGTGCCAGCTTGGACAGGGGCGGGTTAGGTGAGCAGTACTTC. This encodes CASLDRGGLGEQYF.

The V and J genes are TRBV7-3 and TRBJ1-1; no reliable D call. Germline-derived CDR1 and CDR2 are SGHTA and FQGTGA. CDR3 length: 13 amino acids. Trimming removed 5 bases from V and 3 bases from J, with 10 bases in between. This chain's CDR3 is CASSRDKDTEAFF. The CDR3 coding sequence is TGTGCCAGCAGCCGCGACAAGGACACTGAAGCTTTCTTT.

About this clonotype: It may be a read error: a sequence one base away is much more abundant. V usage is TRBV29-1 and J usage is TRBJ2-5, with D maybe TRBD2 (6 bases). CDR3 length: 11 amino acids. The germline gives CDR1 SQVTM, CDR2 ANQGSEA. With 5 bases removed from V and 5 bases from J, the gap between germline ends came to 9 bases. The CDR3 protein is CSVNAGETQYF. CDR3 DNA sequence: TGCAGCGTTAATGCGGGGGAGACCCAGTACTTC.

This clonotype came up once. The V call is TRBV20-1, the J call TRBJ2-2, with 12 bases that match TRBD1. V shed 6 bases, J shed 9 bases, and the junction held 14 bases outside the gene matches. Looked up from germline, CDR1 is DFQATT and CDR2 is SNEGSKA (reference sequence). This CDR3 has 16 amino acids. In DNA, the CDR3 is TGCAGTGCAGGGCGCGGGACAGGGGGCGCGGTGAGGGAGCTGTTTTTT. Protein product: CSAGRGTGGAVRELFF.

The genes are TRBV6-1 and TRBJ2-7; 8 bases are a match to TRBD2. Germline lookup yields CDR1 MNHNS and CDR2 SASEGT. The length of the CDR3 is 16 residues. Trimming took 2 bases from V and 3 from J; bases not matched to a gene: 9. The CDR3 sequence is CASSENGGRSIYEQYF. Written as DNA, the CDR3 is TGTGCCAGCAGTGAAAATGGCGGGAGGTCCATCTACGAGCAGTACTTC.

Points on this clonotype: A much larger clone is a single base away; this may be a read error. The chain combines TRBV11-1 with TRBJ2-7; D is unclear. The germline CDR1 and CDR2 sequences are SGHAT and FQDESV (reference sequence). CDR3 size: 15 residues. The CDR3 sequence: CASSYGATPTYEQNF. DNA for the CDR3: TGTGCCAGCAGCTATGGAGCCACCCCCACCTACGAGCAGAACTTC.

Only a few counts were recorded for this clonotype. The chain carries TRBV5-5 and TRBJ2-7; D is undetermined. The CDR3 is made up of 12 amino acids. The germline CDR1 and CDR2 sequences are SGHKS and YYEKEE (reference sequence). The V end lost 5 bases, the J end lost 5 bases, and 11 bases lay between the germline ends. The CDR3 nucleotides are TGTGCCAGCAGACGAGGTGGCCACGAGCAGTACTTC. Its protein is CASRRGGHEQYF.

CDR3: CASSSRGSGVQETQYF. In DNA, the CDR3 is TGCGCCAGCAGCTCCCGGGGTAGCGGGGTTCAAGAGACCCAGTACTTC. This chain connects TRBV5-1 to TRBJ2-5; TRBD2 aligns across 8 bases. V lost 3 bases to trimming and J lost 2 bases; unmatched junction nucleotides: 9. CDR3 length: 16 amino acids. The germline CDR1 and CDR2 sequences are SGHRS and YFSETQ.

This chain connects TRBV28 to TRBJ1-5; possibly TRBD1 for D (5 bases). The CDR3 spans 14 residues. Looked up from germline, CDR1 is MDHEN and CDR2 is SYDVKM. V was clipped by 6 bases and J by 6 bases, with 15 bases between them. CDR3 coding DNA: TGTGCCAGCAGCCAAACAGGTTCCGGTCAGCCCCAGCATTTT. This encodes CASSQTGSGQPQHF.

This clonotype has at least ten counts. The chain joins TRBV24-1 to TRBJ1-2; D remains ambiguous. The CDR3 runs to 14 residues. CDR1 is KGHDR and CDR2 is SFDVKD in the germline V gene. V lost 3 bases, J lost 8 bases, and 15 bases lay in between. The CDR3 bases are TGTGCCACCAGTGATCCGTCCAATCCTGACGGCTACACCTTC. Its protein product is CATSDPSNPDGYTF.

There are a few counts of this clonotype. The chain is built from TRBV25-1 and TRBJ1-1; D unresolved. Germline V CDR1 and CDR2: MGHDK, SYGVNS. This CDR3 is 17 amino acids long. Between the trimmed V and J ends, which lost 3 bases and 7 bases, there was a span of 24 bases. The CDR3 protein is CASSDWYDTEPFSEAFF. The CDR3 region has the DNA TGTGCCAGCAGTGATTGGTATGACACGGAACCTTTTAGTGAAGCTTTCTTT.

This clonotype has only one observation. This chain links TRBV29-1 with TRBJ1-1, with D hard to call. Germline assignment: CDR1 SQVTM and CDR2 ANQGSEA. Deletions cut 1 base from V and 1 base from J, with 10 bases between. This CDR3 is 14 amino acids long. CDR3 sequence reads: CSVEGQYPNTEAFF. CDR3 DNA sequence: TGCAGCGTTGAAGGGCAGTACCCGAACACTGAAGCTTTCTTT.

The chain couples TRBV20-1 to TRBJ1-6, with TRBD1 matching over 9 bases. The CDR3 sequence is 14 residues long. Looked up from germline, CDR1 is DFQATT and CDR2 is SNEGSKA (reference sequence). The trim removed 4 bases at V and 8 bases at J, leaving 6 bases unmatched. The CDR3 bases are TGCAGTGCTAAACAGGGGGCTGGTGATTCACCCCTCCACTTT. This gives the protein CSAKQGAGDSPLHF.

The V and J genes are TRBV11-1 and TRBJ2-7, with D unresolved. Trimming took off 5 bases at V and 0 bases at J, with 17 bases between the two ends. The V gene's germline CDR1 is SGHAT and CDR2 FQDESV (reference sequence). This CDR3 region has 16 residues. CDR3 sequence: CASSPVNRRGSYEQYF. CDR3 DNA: TGTGCCAGCAGCCCCGTTAATAGGAGAGGCTCCTACGAGCAGTACTTC.

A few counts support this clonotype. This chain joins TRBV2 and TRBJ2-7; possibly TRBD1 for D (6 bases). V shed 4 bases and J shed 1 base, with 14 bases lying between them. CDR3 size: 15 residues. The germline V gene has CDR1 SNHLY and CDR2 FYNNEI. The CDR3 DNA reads TGTGCCAGCAGTGCACAGGGTAGGGCATCCTACGAGCAGTACTTC. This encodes CASSAQGRASYEQYF.

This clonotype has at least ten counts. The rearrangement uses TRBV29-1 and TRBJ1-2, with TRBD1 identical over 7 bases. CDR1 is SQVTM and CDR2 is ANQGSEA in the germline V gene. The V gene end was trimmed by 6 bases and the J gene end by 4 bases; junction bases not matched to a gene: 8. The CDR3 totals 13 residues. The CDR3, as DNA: TGCAGCGTCCGAGGGGACAGCCCCTATGGCTACACCTTC. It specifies CSVRGDSPYGYTF.

The CDR3 loop reads CATGSDSGYGYTF. For the CDR3, the DNA is TGTGCCACCGGTTCGGACAGCGGGTATGGCTACACCTTC. The chain employs TRBV24-1 and TRBJ1-2; weak D call: TRBD1 (6 bases). V was clipped by 9 bases and J by 5 bases, with 15 bases between them. Germline V gene sequence: CDR1 KGHDR, CDR2 SFDVKD. CDR3 length equals 13 residues.